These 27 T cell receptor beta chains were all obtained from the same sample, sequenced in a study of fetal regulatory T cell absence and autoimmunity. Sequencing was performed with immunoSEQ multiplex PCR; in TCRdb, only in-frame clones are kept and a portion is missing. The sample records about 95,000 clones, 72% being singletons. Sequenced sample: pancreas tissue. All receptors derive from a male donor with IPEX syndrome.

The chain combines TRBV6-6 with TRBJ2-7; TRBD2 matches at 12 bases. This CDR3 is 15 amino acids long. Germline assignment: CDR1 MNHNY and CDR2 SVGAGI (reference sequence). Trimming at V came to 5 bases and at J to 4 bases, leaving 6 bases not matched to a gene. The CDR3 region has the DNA TGTGCCAGCAGTCGGTCTAGCGGGGGGGCTTACGAGCAGTACTTC. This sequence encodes CASSRSSGGAYEQYF.

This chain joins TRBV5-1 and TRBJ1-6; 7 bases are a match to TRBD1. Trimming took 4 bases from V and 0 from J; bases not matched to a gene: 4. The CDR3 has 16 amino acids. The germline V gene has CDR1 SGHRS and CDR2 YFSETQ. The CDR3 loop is CASSGWDSSYNSPLHF. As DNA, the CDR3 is TGCGCCAGCAGCGGATGGGACAGCTCCTATAATTCACCCCTCCACTTT.

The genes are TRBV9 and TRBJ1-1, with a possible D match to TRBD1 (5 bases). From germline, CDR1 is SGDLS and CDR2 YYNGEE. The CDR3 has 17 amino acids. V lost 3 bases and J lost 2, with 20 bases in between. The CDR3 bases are TGTGCCAGCAGCGCCCCACCCTCAGGGTGGGGAAACACTGAAGCTTTCTTT. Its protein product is CASSAPPSGWGNTEAFF.

CDR3 in amino acids: CASSQVYRGNEKLFF. The CDR3 DNA follows: TGCGCCAGCAGCCAAGTTTACAGGGGCAATGAAAAACTGTTTTTT. The rearrangement links TRBV4-1 to TRBJ1-4, with TRBD1 matching over 7 bases. Germline lookup yields CDR1 MGHRA and CDR2 YSYEKL. The CDR3 spans 15 residues. Germline trimming cut 1 base from V and 5 bases from J; bases unmatched to any gene: 4.

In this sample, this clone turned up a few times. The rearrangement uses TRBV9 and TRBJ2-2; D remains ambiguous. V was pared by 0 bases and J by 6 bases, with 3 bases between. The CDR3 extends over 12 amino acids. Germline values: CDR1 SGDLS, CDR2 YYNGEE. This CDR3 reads CASSVAPGELFF. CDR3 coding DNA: TGTGCCAGCAGCGTAGCGCCCGGGGAGCTGTTTTTT.

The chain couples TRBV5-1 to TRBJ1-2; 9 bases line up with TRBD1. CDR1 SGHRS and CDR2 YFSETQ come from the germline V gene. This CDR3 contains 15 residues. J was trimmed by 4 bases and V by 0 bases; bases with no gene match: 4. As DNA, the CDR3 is TGCGCCAGCAGCTTGGAAACAGGGGGCGGCTATGGCTACACCTTC. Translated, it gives CASSLETGGGYGYTF.

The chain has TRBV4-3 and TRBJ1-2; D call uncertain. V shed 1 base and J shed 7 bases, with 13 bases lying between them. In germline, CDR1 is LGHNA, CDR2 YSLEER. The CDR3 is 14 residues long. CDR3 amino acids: CASSQVAVRGGYTF. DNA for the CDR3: TGCGCCAGCAGCCAAGTGGCGGTTCGGGGTGGCTACACCTTC.

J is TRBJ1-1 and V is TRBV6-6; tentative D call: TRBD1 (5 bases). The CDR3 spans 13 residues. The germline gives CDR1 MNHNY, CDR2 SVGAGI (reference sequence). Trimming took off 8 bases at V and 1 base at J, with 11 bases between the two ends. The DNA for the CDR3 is TGTGCCAGCGTCGACAGCGGGAACACTGAAGCTTTCTTT. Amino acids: CASVDSGNTEAFF.

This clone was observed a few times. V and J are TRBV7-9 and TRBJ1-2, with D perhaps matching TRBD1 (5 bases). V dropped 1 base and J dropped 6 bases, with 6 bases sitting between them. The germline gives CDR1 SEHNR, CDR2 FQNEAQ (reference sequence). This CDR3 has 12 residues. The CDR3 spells CASSLGGNGYTF. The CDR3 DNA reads TGTGCCAGCAGCTTAGGGGGCAATGGCTACACCTTC.

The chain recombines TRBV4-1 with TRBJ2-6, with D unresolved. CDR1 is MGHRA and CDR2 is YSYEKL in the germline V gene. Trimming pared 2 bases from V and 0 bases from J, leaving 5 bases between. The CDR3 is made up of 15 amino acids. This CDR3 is CASSQINSGANVLTF. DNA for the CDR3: TGCGCCAGCAGCCAAATTAACTCTGGGGCCAACGTCCTGACTTTC.

CDR3 nucleotide sequence: TGTGCCAGCAGCTCCACATTTATGAACACTGAAGCTTTCTTT. Translated: CASSSTFMNTEAFF. V and J are TRBV5-5 and TRBJ1-1; unclear D gene. V was trimmed by 3 bases and J by 0 bases, leaving 9 bases between them. Germline CDR1 is SGHKS and CDR2 is YYEKEE (reference sequence). The CDR3 consists of 14 residues.

The CDR3 bases are TGTGCCAGCAGTTCGAACGGGGCCCTGGGTAATGAGCAGTTCTTC. Protein: CASSSNGALGNEQFF. V gene TRBV27 combines with J gene TRBJ2-1, with D perhaps TRBD1 or TRBD2 (5 bases each). The V gene's germline CDR1 is MNHEY and CDR2 SMNVEV (reference sequence). The CDR3 totals 15 residues. V lost 4 bases, J lost 7 bases, and 17 bases lay in between.

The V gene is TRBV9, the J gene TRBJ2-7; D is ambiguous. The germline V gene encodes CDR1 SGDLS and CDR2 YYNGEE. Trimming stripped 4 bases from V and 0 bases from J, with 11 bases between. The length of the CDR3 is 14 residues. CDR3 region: CASSQDLSSYEQYF. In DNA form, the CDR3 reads TGTGCCAGCAGCCAGGACCTTAGCTCCTACGAGCAGTACTTC.

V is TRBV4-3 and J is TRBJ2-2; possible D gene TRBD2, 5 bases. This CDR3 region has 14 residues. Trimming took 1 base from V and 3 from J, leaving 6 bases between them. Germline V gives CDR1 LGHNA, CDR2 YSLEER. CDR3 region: CASSQVGDTGELFF. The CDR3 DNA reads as TGCGCCAGCAGCCAAGTCGGGGACACCGGGGAGCTGTTTTTT.

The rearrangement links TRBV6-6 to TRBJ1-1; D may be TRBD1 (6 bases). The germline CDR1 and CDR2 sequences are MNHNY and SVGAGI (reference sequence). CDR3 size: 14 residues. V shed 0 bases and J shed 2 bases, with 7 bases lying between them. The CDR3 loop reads CASSYSGGNTEAFF. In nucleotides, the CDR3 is TGTGCCAGCAGTTACTCCGGGGGCAACACTGAAGCTTTCTTT.

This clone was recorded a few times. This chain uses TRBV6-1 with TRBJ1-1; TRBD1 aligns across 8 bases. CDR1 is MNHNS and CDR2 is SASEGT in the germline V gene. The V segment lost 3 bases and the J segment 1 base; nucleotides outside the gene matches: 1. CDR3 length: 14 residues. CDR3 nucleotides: TGTGCCAGCAGTGACAGGGGGCCGAACACTGAAGCTTTCTTT. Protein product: CASSDRGPNTEAFF.

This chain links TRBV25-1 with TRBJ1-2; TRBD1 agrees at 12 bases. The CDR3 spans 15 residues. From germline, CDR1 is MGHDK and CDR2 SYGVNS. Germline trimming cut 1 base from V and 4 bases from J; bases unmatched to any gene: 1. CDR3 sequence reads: CASSEWGQGAYGYTF. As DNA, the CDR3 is TGTGCCAGCAGTGAATGGGGACAGGGGGCCTATGGCTACACCTTC.

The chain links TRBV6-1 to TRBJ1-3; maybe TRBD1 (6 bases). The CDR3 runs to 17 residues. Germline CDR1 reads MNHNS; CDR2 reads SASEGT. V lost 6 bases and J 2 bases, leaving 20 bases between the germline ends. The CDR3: CASSEKGGRGPGNTIYF. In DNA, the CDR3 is TGTGCCAGCAGCGAAAAGGGGGGCCGGGGGCCTGGAAACACCATATATTTT.

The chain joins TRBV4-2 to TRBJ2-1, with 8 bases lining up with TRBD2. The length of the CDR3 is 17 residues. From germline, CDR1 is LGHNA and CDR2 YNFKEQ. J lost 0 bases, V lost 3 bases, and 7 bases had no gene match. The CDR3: CASSHPLAGFSYNEQFF. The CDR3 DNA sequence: TGTGCCAGCAGCCATCCTTTAGCGGGATTCTCCTACAATGAGCAGTTCTTC.

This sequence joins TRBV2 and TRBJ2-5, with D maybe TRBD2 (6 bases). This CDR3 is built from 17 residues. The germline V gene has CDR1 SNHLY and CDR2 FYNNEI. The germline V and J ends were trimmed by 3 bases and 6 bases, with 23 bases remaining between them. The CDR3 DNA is TGTGCCAGCAGTGATTCCCGACCGGGACTGCCGATAAAGACCCAGTACTTC. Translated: CASSDSRPGLPIKTQYF.

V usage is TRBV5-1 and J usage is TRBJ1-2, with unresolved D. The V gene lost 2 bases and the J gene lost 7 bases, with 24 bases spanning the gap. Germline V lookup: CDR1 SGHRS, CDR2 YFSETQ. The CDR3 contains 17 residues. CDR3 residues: CASSFGTTRPWPTGYTF. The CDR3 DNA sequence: TGCGCCAGCAGCTTTGGTACGACCAGGCCCTGGCCAACTGGCTACACCTTC.

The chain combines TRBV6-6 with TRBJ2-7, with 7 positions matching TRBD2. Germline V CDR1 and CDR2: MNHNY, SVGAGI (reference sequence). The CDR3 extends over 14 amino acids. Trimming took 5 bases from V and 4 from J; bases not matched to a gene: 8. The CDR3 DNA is TGTGCCAGCAGTGGTAGGGGAGGGTATTACGAGCAGTACTTC. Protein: CASSGRGGYYEQYF.

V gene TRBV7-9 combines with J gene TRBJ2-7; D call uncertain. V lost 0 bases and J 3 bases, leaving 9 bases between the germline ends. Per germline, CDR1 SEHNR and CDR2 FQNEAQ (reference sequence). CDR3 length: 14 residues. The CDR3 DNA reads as TGTGCCAGCAGCTTAGCACTGCCGGACTACGAGCAGTACTTC. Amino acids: CASSLALPDYEQYF.

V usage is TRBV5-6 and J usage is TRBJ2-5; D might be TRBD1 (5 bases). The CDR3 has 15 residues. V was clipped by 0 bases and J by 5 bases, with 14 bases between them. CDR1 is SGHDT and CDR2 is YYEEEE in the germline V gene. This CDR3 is CASSLGVGQLETQYF. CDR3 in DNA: TGTGCCAGCAGCTTGGGAGTGGGGCAGCTGGAGACCCAGTACTTC.

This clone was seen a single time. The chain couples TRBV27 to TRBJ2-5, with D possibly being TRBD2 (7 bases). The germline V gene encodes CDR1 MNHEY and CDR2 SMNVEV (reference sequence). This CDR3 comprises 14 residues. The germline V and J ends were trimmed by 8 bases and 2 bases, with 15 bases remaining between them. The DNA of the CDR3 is TGTGCCAGCGGTACGAGGGGGGGGCAAGAGACCCAGTACTTC. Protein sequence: CASGTRGGQETQYF.

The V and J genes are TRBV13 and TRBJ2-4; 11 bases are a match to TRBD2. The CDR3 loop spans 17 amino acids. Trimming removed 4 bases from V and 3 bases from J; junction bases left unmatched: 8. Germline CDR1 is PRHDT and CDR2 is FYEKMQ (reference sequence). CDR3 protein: CASSSTTSGMDKNIQYF. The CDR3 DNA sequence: TGTGCCAGCAGCTCTACGACTAGCGGGATGGACAAAAACATTCAGTACTTC.

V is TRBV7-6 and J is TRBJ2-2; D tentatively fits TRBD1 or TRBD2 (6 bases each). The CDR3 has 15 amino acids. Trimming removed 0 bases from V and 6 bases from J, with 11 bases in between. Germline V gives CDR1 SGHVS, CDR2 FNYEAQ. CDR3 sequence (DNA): TGTGCCAGCAGCTTAGCGGAGGAGGGGGCCGGGGAGCTGTTTTTT. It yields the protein CASSLAEEGAGELFF.